This record covers a single T cell receptor beta chain. All enrollees were roughly 18 to 89 years old and from about 25 US areas. Resolution of symptoms, clearance, or two negative PCRs was present in recovered Cohort 3 donors. In the authors' workflow: It was from reference gene primer amplification that nucleated cell counts were estimated. Here immunoSEQ multiplex PCR was the method, and the copy in TCRdb shows in-frame clones only, minus some. The DNA gave D and trimming, while V, J and clone size come from that table. Among approximately 390,000 clones listed, approximately 87% were seen once. The data belong to a study of blood T cell repertoires in COVID-19. Trimming cost V 0 bases and J 4 bases; bases outside gene matches: 5. Germline CDR1 and CDR2: LGHDT and YNNKEL (reference sequence). The CDR3 consists of 16 residues.

The specimen sequenced was PBMCs or T cells enriched from blood (not recorded which). This receptor was taken from a woman between 45 and 60 years old who had recovered from COVID-19. The chain couples TRBV3-1 (or the pseudogene TRBV3-2) to TRBJ2-2, with TRBD1 matching 7 bases. The CDR3 coding sequence is TGTGCCAGCAGCCAAGAGGTGACAGGGACCACCGGGGAGCTGTTTTTT. It yields the protein CASSQEVTGTTGELFF.